The rows below give T cell receptor beta chains drawn from one sample of a study of siplizumab effects on memory and regulatory T cells. Profiling relied on immunoSEQ multiplex PCR, and the TCRdb table lists in-frame clones only, not all of them. This sample has more than 70,000 clones; roughly 94% occur once, and the top ten carry 18%. The sequenced material came from CD8+ T cells sorted from blood. All receptors come from a human donor in good health. Both conserved end residues are part of each CDR3. Fields, in order: clone size, V gene, D gene, J gene, CDR3 protein, CDR3 DNA. A D gene is named only where the DNA matches it firmly. For some rows the clone size is stated as once, few or many, or as a class when expanded; others skip it.

.	TRBV5-6	TRBD1	TRBJ1-5	CASSAGTGGNQPQHF	TGTGCCAGCAGCGCTGGGACAGGGGGCAATCAGCCCCAGCATTTT
few	TRBV6-6	TRBD2	TRBJ2-5	CASTGTSGSRETQYF	TGTGCCAGCACTGGGACTAGCGGGAGTAGAGAGACCCAGTACTTC
.	TRBV7-9	TRBD1	TRBJ2-7	CASSGDRDEQYF	TGTGCCAGCAGCGGGGACAGGGACGAGCAGTACTTC
.	TRBV27	TRBD1	TRBJ2-2	CASSLEPGQETNTGELFF	TGTGCCAGCAGTTTAGAACCGGGACAGGAGACGAACACCGGGGAGCTGTTTTTT
.	TRBV29-1	.	TRBJ2-7	CSVTLRGRYEQYF	TGCAGCGTAACCCTCAGGGGTCGCTACGAGCAGTACTTC
.	TRBV2	.	TRBJ2-1	CASSVPIRRPGSEQFF	TGTGCCAGCAGCGTACCCATTAGACGGCCGGGCAGTGAGCAGTTCTTC
.	TRBV4-1	.	TRBJ2-7	CASSQEDATYEQYF	TGCGCCAGCAGCCAGGAGGACGCTACCTACGAGCAGTACTTC
.	TRBV19	TRBD2	TRBJ2-3	CASSIGTSGSTDTQYF	TGTGCCAGTAGTATCGGGACTAGCGGGAGCACAGATACGCAGTATTTT
.	TRBV9	TRBD2	TRBJ2-3	CASSVLSGLEGQDTQYF	TGTGCCAGCAGCGTCCTATCGGGACTAGAGGGGCAAGATACGCAGTATTTT
.	TRBV21-1	.	TRBJ2-5	CASSKARETQYF	TGTGCCAGCAGCAAAGCCAGGGAGACCCAGTACTTC
.	TRBV7-9	.	TRBJ1-2	CASSLMRLASDYGYTF	TGTGCCAGCAGCCTTATGAGACTGGCTTCGGACTATGGCTACACCTTC
.	TRBV28	TRBD1	TRBJ1-5	CASVTGTFNQPQHF	TGTGCCAGCGTGACAGGGACTTTCAATCAGCCCCAGCATTTT
.	TRBV5-6	.	TRBJ2-7	CASSLVASYEQYF	TGTGCCAGCAGCTTGGTAGCTAGCTACGAGCAGTACTTC
.	TRBV2	.	TRBJ1-1	CASSEFPAATQNTEAFF	TGTGCCAGCAGTGAGTTCCCAGCCGCGACCCAGAACACTGAAGCTTTCTTT
.	TRBV19	.	TRBJ2-7	CASSHGVKSYEQYF	TGTGCCAGTAGCCACGGGGTGAAGAGCTACGAGCAGTACTTC
once	TRBV27	TRBD1	TRBJ2-7	CASIPARGLHEQYF	TGTGCCAGCATACCCGCCAGGGGGCTCCACGAGCAGTACTTC
.	TRBV27	TRBD1	TRBJ2-7	CATNPSGGEISYEQYF	TGTGCCACGAACCCCTCAGGGGGCGAAATCTCCTACGAGCAGTACTTC
.	TRBV27	.	TRBJ2-7	CASALSSGGSYEQYF	TGTGCCAGCGCCCTCAGCTCGGGCGGCTCCTACGAGCAGTACTTC
.	TRBV5-1	.	TRBJ2-7	CASSPTQGRDEQYF	TGCGCCAGCAGCCCCACACAGGGGAGGGACGAGCAGTACTTC
.	TRBV7-9	.	TRBJ2-2	CASSLVYTNTGELFF	TGTGCCAGCAGCTTAGTATACACGAACACCGGGGAGCTGTTTTTT
.	TRBV29-1	.	TRBJ2-1	CSVWTQDSSYNEQFF	TGCAGCGTCTGGACGCAAGACAGCTCCTACAATGAGCAGTTCTTC
.	TRBV12-5	TRBD1	TRBJ1-2	CASGPDRVRDYGYTF	TGTGCTAGTGGTCCCGACAGGGTTAGGGACTATGGCTACACCTTC
few	TRBV7-2	.	TRBJ1-3	CASSRAGSGNTIYF	TGTGCCAGCAGCCGAGCGGGCTCTGGAAACACCATATATTTT
.	TRBV29-1	TRBD2	TRBJ2-3	CSVGTSGRVVGDTQYF	TGCAGCGTTGGGACTAGCGGGAGGGTGGTAGGGGATACGCAGTATTTT
.	TRBV12-5	.	TRBJ2-7	CASGYGTLYEQYF	TGTGCTAGTGGTTACGGGACGCTCTACGAGCAGTACTTC
.	TRBV19	.	TRBJ2-2	CASKASTGELFF	TGTGCCAGTAAGGCGAGCACCGGGGAGCTGTTTTTT
.	TRBV6-6	.	TRBJ2-7	CASSGRGMGEQYF	TGTGCCAGCAGCGGACGAGGGATGGGGGAGCAGTACTTC
.	TRBV6-5	.	TRBJ2-7	CAISDPDKRYEQYF	TGTGCCATCAGTGACCCGGACAAGCGATACGAGCAGTACTTC
.	TRBV7-2	TRBD2	TRBJ2-1	CASSRTSGPMNEQFF	TGTGCCAGCAGCCGCACTAGCGGGCCAATGAATGAGCAGTTCTTC